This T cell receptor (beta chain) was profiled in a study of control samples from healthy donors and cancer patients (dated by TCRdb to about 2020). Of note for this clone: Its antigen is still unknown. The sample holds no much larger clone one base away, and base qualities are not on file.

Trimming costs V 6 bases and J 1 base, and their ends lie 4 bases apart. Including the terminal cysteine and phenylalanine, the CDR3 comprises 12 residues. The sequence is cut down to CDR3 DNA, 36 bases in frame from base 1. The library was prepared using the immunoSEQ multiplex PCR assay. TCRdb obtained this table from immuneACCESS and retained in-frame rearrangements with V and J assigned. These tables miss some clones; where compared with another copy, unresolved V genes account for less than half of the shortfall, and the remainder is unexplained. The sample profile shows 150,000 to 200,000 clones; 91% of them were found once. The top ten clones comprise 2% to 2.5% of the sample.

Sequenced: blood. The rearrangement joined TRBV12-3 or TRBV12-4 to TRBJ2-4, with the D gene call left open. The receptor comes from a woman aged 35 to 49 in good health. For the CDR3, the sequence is CASSSAKNIQYF. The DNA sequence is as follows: TGTGCCAGCAGCAGTGCCAAAAACATTCAGTACTTC.